This TCR beta chain was identified during a study of T cells in Graves' hyperthyroidism and ophthalmopathy. Only a few counts were recorded for this clonotype. Trimming removed 7 bases from V and 4 bases from J; junction bases left unmatched: 15. There are 16 residues in the CDR3. Looked up from germline, CDR1 is MNHEY and CDR2 is SVGEGT. From RNA transcripts, TCR beta CDR3 regions were amplified. The HTBI primer set was used in a first-round RT-PCR of the TCR CDR3. TCRdb passed the multiplex PCR reads through MiXCR, listing each CDR3 protein once. The sample holds fewer than 650,000 distinct CDR3 sequences, more than 11% seen once.

Sequences were obtained from blood. This receptor was taken from a woman under 40 with Graves' hyperthyroidism that later progressed to Graves' ophthalmopathy. The chain is built from TRBV6-2 or TRBV6-3 and TRBJ2-5; TRBD2 matches 7 bases. In DNA, the CDR3 is TGTGCCAGCACCCAGACCGGACTAGTGGGAAGAGAGACCCAGTACTTC. Its translation is CASTQTGLVGRETQYF.